The next 28 T cell receptor beta chains were all read from a single sample in a study of T cells in Graves' hyperthyroidism and ophthalmopathy. Amplification of TCR beta CDR3 regions was performed using RNA transcripts as template. TCR CDR3 underwent first-round RT-PCR with the HTBI primer set. TCRdb reprocessed the multiplex PCR reads with MiXCR, giving one entry per CDR3 protein. Among approximately 600,000 distinct CDR3 sequences listed, roughly 20% were seen once. Sequencing input: blood. These receptors were obtained from a man aged 25-45 years with Graves' ophthalmopathy.

This clonotype was found a few times. V is TRBV6-2 or TRBV6-3 and J is TRBJ2-7; TRBD1 aligns across 7 bases. CDR3 size: 13 residues. Germline V gene lookup returns CDR1 MNHEY and CDR2 SVGEGT. Trimming took 8 bases from V and 3 from J; bases not matched to a gene: 7. The CDR3 DNA reads TGTGCCAGCCAGGGGGACCGAATCTACGAGCAGTACTTC. Translation: CASQGDRIYEQYF.

The rearrangement joins TRBV6-2 or TRBV6-3 to TRBJ2-1; D gene uncertain. V was trimmed by 6 bases and J by 9 bases, leaving 18 bases between them. Germline CDR1 and CDR2: MNHEY and SVGEGT. CDR3 length equals 14 residues. CDR3 protein: CASSFTRSNSEQFF. In nucleotides, the CDR3 is TGTGCCAGCAGCTTTACCCGGAGTAATAGTGAGCAGTTCTTC.

The gene calls are TRBV3-1 and TRBJ2-4; D not resolved. Germline V lookup: CDR1 LGHDT, CDR2 YNNKEL (reference sequence). V shed 1 base and J shed 0 bases, with 4 bases lying between them. The length of the CDR3 is 14 residues. The chain's CDR3 is CASSQGLAKNIQYF. The DNA for the CDR3 is TGTGCCAGCAGCCAAGGTCTAGCCAAAAACATTCAGTACTTC.

The rearrangement links TRBV5-8 to TRBJ2-2; D not resolved. Germline CDR1 and CDR2: SGHTS and YDEGEE. The CDR3 spans 16 residues. Deletions cut 0 bases from V and 0 bases from J, with 9 bases between. The CDR3, as DNA: TGTGCCAGCAGCTTGGATGGCATCGCGAACACCGGGGAGCTGTTTTTT. The encoded protein is CASSLDGIANTGELFF.

This chain connects TRBV6-4 to TRBJ1-1; 8 bases are shared with TRBD1. Germline values: CDR1 MRHNA, CDR2 SNTAGT. V gave up 6 bases and J gave up 3 bases; unmatched junction bases: 21. CDR3 length equals 19 residues. CDR3 nucleotides: TGTGCCAGCAGCCCGCCCCCCCTTGACAGGGGCAAAAGGGACACTGAAGCTTTCTTT. As protein: CASSPPPLDRGKRDTEAFF.

The rearrangement links TRBV3-1 to TRBJ2-5; 9 nucleotides line up with TRBD2. Losses at the gene ends were 6 bases for V and 1 base for J; bases not matched to a gene: 3. Germline loops: CDR1 LGHDT, CDR2 YNNKEL (reference sequence). The CDR3 covers 14 residues. For the CDR3, the DNA is TGTGCCAGCAGTCGGCGGGAGGGCCAAGAGACCCAGTACTTC. Its protein is CASSRREGQETQYF.

The rearrangement joins TRBV3-1 to TRBJ2-2; D unresolved. V lost 1 base to trimming and J lost 2 bases, with 5 bases between them. The V gene's germline CDR1 is LGHDT and CDR2 YNNKEL (reference sequence). The CDR3 contains 14 residues. CDR3 loop: CASSQGYNTGELFF. The CDR3 nucleotides are TGTGCCAGCAGCCAAGGATACAACACCGGGGAGCTGTTTTTT.

This clonotype was picked up many times. This chain connects TRBV28 to TRBJ2-3; 8 bases are shared with TRBD1. There are 15 residues in the CDR3. The V and J ends lost 5 bases and 6 bases, in that order; junction bases with no gene match: 10. Germline V gene data show CDR1 as MDHEN and CDR2 as SYDVKM. CDR3 DNA: TGTGCCAGCAGTCTCTGGACAGGGACGTCCGATACGCAGTATTTT. Translation gives CASSLWTGTSDTQYF.

Many counts were recorded for this clonotype. The chain is built from TRBV12-3 or TRBV12-4 and TRBJ2-1; TRBD2 agrees at 9 bases. J was trimmed by 10 bases and V by 3 bases; bases with no gene match: 4. The CDR3 is made up of 13 amino acids. The CDR3 region is CASSFSGRWEQFF. CDR3 bases: TGTGCCAGCAGTTTCAGCGGGAGGTGGGAGCAGTTCTTC.

The rearrangement links TRBV6-5 to TRBJ2-2; 10 nucleotides agree with TRBD1. CDR3 size: 17 residues. Looked up from germline, CDR1 is MNHEY and CDR2 is SVGAGI. The trim removed 2 bases at V and 5 bases at J, leaving 8 bases unmatched. This CDR3 is CASSYPRQGARTGELFF. CDR3 DNA: TGTGCCAGCAGTTACCCGAGACAGGGGGCGAGGACCGGGGAGCTGTTTTTT.

The chain is built from TRBV5-6 and TRBJ2-7; weak D call: TRBD2 (6 bases). CDR1 and CDR2 (germline): SGHDT, YYEEEE. CDR3 length equals 15 residues. V lost 0 bases, J lost 4 bases, and 14 bases lay in between. CDR3 DNA: TGTGCCAGCAGCTTGGCCGAGACTAGTGGGTACGAGCAGTACTTC. It codes for CASSLAETSGYEQYF.

The chain has TRBV5-1 and TRBJ1-1, with unresolved D. Trimming removed 0 bases at V and 6 bases at J, with 9 bases between. Germline loops: CDR1 SGHRS, CDR2 YFSETQ. The CDR3 contains 13 residues. CDR3 bases: TGCGCCAGCAGCTTGGTCTTGGGCCCTGAAGCTTTCTTT. Its protein is CASSLVLGPEAFF.

The table lists this clonotype with a few counts. V and J are TRBV3-1 and TRBJ2-1, with unresolved D. V lost 2 bases, J lost 8 bases, and 10 bases lay in between. Germline-derived CDR1 and CDR2 are LGHDT and YNNKEL (reference sequence). The CDR3 is made up of 13 amino acids. The CDR3 loop is CASSQNVVDEQFF. The CDR3 nucleotides read TGTGCCAGCAGCCAAAATGTGGTAGATGAGCAGTTCTTC.

This clonotype was found a few times. The chain uses TRBV5-6 and TRBJ1-1; D ambiguous. CDR3 size: 14 residues. The V end was cut by 3 bases, the J end by 0 bases, with 9 bases between. The germline CDR1 and CDR2 sequences are SGHDT and YYEEEE. In DNA form, the CDR3 reads TGTGCCAGCAGCTGGCATTTAGTGAACACTGAAGCTTTCTTT. Encoded protein: CASSWHLVNTEAFF.

This clonotype occurred many times. The genes are TRBV11-2 and TRBJ2-1; weak D call: TRBD2 (5 bases). In germline, CDR1 is SGHAT, CDR2 FQNNGV. V was cut by 5 bases and J by 0 bases, with 17 bases left in between. The CDR3 spans 17 residues. The CDR3 DNA follows: TGTGCCAGCAGCCCGGAAACGGGATGGAGCTCCTACAATGAGCAGTTCTTC. This codes for CASSPETGWSSYNEQFF. Full variable domain (rest looked up from reference TRBV11-2 and TRBJ2-1): EAGVAQSPRYKIIEKRQSVAFWCNPISGHATLYWYQQILGQGPKLLIQFQNNGVVDDSQLPKDRFSAERLKGVDSTLKIQPAKLEDSAVYLCASSPETGWSSYNEQFFGPGTRLTVL.

This chain links TRBV6-2 or TRBV6-3 with TRBJ2-7, with D hard to call. This CDR3 has 16 amino acids. CDR1 MNHEY and CDR2 SVGEGT come from the germline V gene. Trimming pared 6 bases from V and 1 base from J, leaving 19 bases between. In DNA form, the CDR3 reads TGTGCCAGCAGACCCACCGGACGGTCTGGGTCCTACGAGCAGTACTTC. This translates into CASRPTGRSGSYEQYF.

This clonotype was picked up a small number of times. This rearrangement joins TRBV18 to TRBJ2-7, with D possibly TRBD2 on 6 matching bases. The CDR3 is 16 residues long. Germline CDR1 is KGHSH and CDR2 is LQKENI. Trimming cost V 2 bases and J 0 bases, with 14 bases left between them. CDR3 loop: CASSPILAVSSYEQYF. CDR3 in DNA: TGTGCCAGCTCACCAATATTAGCGGTGAGCTCCTACGAGCAGTACTTC.

The J gene is TRBJ2-2, the V gene TRBV7-6, with TRBD2 as a possible D gene (6 bases). This CDR3 contains 15 residues. CDR1 and CDR2 (germline): SGHVS, FNYEAQ. V shed 3 bases and J shed 7 bases, with 15 bases lying between them. The CDR3 region has the DNA TGTGCCAGCAGCTTTGCCTGGGGGGACGTCGGGGAGCTGTTTTTT. This codes for CASSFAWGDVGELFF.

Only a few counts were recorded for this clonotype. J is TRBJ2-7 and V is TRBV18; 7 nucleotides align to TRBD2. V gave up 6 bases and J gave up 3 bases; unmatched junction bases: 11. Looked up from germline, CDR1 is KGHSH and CDR2 is LQKENI. The CDR3 length is 15 residues. CDR3 region: CASSQAGLPNYEQYF. CDR3 coding DNA: TGTGCCAGCTCGCAAGCGGGACTCCCTAACTACGAGCAGTACTTC.

The gene calls are TRBV19 and TRBJ1-2; D is unclear. From germline, CDR1 is LNHDA and CDR2 SQIVND (reference sequence). V dropped 3 bases and J dropped 6 bases, with 8 bases sitting between them. The CDR3 loop spans 12 amino acids. The CDR3 coding sequence is TGTGCCAGTAGTATTTTTAAAAATGGCTACACCTTC. Protein product: CASSIFKNGYTF.

This clonotype was picked up many times. This chain connects TRBV20-1 to TRBJ2-3, with TRBD2 identical over 10 bases. Germline lookup yields CDR1 DFQATT and CDR2 SNEGSKA (reference sequence). CDR3 length: 15 residues. V was pared by 3 bases and J by 2 bases, with 5 bases of the junction left unmatched. This chain's CDR3 is CSARVTSGLTDTQYF. The CDR3 coding sequence is TGCAGTGCTAGGGTGACTAGCGGGCTCACAGATACGCAGTATTTT.

This clonotype was found a few times. CDR3 region: CASSSSRGQYEQYF. In DNA form, the CDR3 reads TGTGCCAGCAGTTCATCGCGGGGGCAGTACGAGCAGTACTTC. This sequence joins TRBV27 and TRBJ2-7, with D perhaps matching TRBD2 (7 bases). The CDR3 is made up of 14 amino acids. Germline V gene data show CDR1 as MNHEY and CDR2 as SMNVEV (reference sequence). Trimming shortened V by 4 bases and J by 4 bases, and 14 bases separated the two germline ends.

This clonotype was detected ten times or more. The chain is built from TRBV3-1 and TRBJ2-1; TRBD2 matches 7 bases. V was clipped by 1 base and J by 3 bases; unmatched bases: 6. The germline V gene encodes CDR1 LGHDT and CDR2 YNNKEL (reference sequence). The CDR3 consists of 16 residues. CDR3 loop: CASSQAILAGYNEQFF. CDR3 DNA sequence: TGTGCCAGCAGCCAAGCGATTTTAGCGGGCTACAATGAGCAGTTCTTC.

The genes are TRBV28 and TRBJ2-1, with 7 bases identical to TRBD1. This CDR3 spans 14 amino acids. The V and J ends lost 5 bases and 10 bases, in that order; junction bases with no gene match: 11. Germline CDR1 MDHEN, CDR2 SYDVKM. CDR3 DNA: TGTGCCAGCAGTGCCGACAGGGTATTGCACGAGCAGTTCTTC. Translation: CASSADRVLHEQFF.

The CDR3 here is CASSSGGRSNEQFF. CDR3 nucleotide sequence: TGTGCCAGCAGCTCAGGGGGGCGGAGCAATGAGCAGTTCTTC. The chain recombines TRBV7-9 with TRBJ2-1; D possibly corresponds to TRBD1 (7 bases). The CDR3 has 14 residues. Trimming stripped 4 bases from V and 6 bases from J, with 13 bases between. The germline V gene encodes CDR1 SEHNR and CDR2 FQNEAQ (reference sequence).

This clonotype turned up a few times. V and J are TRBV28 and TRBJ2-7, with D unclear. V was pared by 5 bases and J by 5 bases, with 10 bases between. The CDR3 consists of 12 residues. Germline V gives CDR1 MDHEN, CDR2 SYDVKM. CDR3 residues: CASSVSWDEQYF. CDR3 bases: TGTGCCAGCAGTGTGTCCTGGGACGAGCAGTACTTC.

The CDR3 spells CASSSIPLVQPQHF. The DNA for the CDR3 is TGTGCCAGCAGCTCGATCCCATTGGTTCAGCCCCAGCATTTT. J is TRBJ1-5 and V is TRBV7-2; the D is unclear. With 4 bases removed from V and 6 bases from J, the gap between germline ends came to 13 bases. The CDR3 contains 14 residues. The germline V gene encodes CDR1 SGHTA and CDR2 FQGNSA.

This rearrangement joins TRBV28 to TRBJ1-5; maybe TRBD1 (5 bases). V was trimmed by 8 bases and J by 5 bases, leaving 13 bases between them. From germline, CDR1 is MDHEN and CDR2 SYDVKM. The CDR3 is 13 residues long. The CDR3 here is CASAPGDDQPQHF. The CDR3 nucleotides read TGTGCCAGCGCACCCGGGGACGATCAGCCCCAGCATTTT. Based on the CDR3 plus reference TRBV28 and TRBJ1-5, the full variable domain is DVKVTQSSRYLVKRTGEKVFLECVQDMDHENMFWYRQDPGLGLRLIYFSYDVKMKEKGDIPEGYSVSREKKERFSLILESASTNQTSMYLCASAPGDDQPQHFGDGTRLSIL.